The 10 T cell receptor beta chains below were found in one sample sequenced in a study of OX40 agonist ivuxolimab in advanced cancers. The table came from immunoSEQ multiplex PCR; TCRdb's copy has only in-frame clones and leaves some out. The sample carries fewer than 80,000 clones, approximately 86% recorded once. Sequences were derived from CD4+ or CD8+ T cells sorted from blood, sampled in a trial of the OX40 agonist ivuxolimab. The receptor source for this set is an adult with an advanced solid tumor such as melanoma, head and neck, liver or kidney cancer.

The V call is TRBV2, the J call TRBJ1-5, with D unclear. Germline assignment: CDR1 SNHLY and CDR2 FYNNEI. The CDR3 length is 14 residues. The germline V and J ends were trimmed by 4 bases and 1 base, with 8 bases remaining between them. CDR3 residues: CASSADLSNQPQHF. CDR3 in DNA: TGTGCCAGCAGTGCGGATCTGAGCAATCAGCCCCAGCATTTT.

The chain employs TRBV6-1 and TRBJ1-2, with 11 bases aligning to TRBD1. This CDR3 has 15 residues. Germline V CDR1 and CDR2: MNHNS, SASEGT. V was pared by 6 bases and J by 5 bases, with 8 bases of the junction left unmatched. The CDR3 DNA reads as TGTGCCAGCAGCGACCGGGACAGGGGGTGGTATGGCTACACCTTC. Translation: CASSDRDRGWYGYTF.

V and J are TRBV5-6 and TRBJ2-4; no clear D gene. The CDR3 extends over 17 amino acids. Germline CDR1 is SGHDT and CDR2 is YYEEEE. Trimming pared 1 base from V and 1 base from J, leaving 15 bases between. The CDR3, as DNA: TGTGCCAGCAGCTTGTCTTACCGGTTGGCGGCCAAAAACATTCAGTACTTC. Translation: CASSLSYRLAAKNIQYF.

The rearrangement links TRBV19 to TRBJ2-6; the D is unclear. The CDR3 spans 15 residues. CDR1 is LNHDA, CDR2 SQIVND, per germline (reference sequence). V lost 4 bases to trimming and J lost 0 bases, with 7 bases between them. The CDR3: CASSTLSSGANVLTF. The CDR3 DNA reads TGTGCCAGTAGTACCCTATCCTCTGGGGCCAACGTCCTGACTTTC. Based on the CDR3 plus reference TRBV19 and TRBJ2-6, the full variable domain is DGGITQSPKYLFRKEGQNVTLSCEQNLNHDAMYWYRQDPGQGLRLIYYSQIVNDFQKGDIAEGYSVSREKKESFPLTVTSAQKNPTAFYLCASSTLSSGANVLTFGAGSRLTVL.

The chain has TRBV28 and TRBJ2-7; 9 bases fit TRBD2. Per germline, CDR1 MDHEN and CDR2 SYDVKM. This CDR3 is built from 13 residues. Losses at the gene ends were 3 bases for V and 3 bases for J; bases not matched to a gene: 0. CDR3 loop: CASSFSGGYEQYF. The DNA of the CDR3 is TGTGCCAGCAGTTTTAGCGGGGGCTACGAGCAGTACTTC.

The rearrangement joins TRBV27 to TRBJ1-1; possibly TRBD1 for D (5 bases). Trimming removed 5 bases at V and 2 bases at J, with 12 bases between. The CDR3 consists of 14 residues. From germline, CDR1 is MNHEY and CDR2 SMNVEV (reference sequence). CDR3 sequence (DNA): TGTGCCAGCAGTCTACGACAGAGTAACACTGAAGCTTTCTTT. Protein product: CASSLRQSNTEAFF.

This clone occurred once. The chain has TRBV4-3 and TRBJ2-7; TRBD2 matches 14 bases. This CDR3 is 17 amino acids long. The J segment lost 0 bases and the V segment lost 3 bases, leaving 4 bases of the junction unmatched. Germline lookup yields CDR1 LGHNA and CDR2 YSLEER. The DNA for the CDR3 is TGCGCCAGCAGCCATTGGACTAGCGGGGGGCCCTCCTACGAGCAGTACTTC. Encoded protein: CASSHWTSGGPSYEQYF.

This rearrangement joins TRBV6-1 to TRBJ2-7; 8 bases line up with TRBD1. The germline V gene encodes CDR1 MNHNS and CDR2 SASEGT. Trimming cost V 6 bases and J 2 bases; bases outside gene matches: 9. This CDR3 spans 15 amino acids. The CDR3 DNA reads TGTGCCAGCAGCCTGACAGGGGCGACTACCTACGAGCAGTACTTC. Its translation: CASSLTGATTYEQYF.

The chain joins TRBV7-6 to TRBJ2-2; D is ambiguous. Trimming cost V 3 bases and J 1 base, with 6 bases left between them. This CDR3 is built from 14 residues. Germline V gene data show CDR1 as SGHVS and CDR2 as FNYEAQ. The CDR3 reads CASSFGLNTGELFF. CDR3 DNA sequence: TGTGCCAGCAGCTTCGGGTTGAACACCGGGGAGCTGTTTTTT.

The CDR3 region has the DNA TGTGCCAGCAGCTTAGGGGGAGGGGGAACAAACATTCAGTACTTC. Protein: CASSLGGGGTNIQYF. V is TRBV7-9 and J is TRBJ2-4, with D possibly matching TRBD2 (7 bases). V was cut by 1 base and J by 6 bases, with 13 bases left in between. This CDR3 has 15 amino acids. Looked up from germline, CDR1 is SEHNR and CDR2 is FQNEAQ (reference sequence).